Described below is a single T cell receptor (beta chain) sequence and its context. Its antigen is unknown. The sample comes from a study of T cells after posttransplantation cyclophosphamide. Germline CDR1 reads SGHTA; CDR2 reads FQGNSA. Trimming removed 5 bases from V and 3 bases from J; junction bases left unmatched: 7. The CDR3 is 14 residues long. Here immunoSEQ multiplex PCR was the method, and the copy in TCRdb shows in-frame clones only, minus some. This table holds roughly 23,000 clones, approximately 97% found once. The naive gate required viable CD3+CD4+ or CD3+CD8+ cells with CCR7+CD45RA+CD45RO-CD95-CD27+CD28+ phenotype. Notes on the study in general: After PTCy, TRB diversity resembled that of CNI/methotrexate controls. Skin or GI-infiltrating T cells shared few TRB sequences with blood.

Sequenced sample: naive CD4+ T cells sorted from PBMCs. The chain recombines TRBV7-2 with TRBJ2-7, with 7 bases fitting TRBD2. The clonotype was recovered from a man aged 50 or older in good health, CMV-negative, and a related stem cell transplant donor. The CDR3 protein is CASSPRLANYEQYF. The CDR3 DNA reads TGTGCCAGCAGCCCCCGACTAGCTAACTACGAGCAGTACTTC.